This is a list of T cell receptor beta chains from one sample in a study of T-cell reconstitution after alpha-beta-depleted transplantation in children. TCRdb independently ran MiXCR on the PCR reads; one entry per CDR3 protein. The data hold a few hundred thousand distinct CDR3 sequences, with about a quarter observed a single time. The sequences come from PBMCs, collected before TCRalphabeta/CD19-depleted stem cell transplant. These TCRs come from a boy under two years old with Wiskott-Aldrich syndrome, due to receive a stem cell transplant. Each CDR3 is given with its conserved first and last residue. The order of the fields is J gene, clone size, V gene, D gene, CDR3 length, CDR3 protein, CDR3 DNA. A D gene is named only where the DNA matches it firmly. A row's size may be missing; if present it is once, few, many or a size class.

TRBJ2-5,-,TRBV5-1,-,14,CASSQDPLQETQYF,TGCGCCAGCAGCCAGGACCCCCTTCAAGAGACCCAGTACTTC
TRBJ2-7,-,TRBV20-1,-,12,CSVPDRRSEQYF,TGCAGTGTCCCGGACAGACGCTCCGAGCAGTACTTC
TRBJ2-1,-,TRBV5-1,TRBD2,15,CASSSQAGRDNEQFF,TGCGCCAGCAGCTCCCAAGCGGGAAGGGACAATGAGCAGTTCTTC
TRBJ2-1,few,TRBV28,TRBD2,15,CASNTPGLVSGEQFF,TGTGCCAGCAACACGCCGGGACTAGTCTCTGGTGAGCAGTTCTTC
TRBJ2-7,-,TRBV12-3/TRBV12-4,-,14,CASSLRRMSYEQYF,TGTGCCAGCAGTTTGCGACGGATGTCCTACGAGCAGTACTTC
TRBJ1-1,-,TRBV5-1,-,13,CASSLMSWTEAFF,TGCGCCAGCAGCTTGATGTCGTGGACTGAAGCTTTCTTT
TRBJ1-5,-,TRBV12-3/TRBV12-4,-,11,CASSFDQPQHF,TGTGCCAGCAGTTTCGATCAGCCCCAGCATTTT
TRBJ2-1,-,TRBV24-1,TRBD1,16,CATSDPTGESYNEQFF,TGTGCCACCAGTGACCCCACAGGGGAGTCCTACAATGAGCAGTTCTTC
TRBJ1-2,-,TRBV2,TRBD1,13,CASSGTGGYGYTF,TGTGCCAGCAGTGGGACAGGGGGCTATGGCTACACCTTC
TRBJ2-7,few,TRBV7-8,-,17,CASSLLSSILASYEQYF,TGTGCCAGCAGCTTACTAAGCTCGATTCTAGCCTCCTACGAGCAGTACTTC
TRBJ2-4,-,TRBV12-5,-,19,CASGLVLGSGHLAKNIQYF,TGTGCTAGTGGTTTGGTACTGGGGTCAGGACATCTAGCCAAAAACATTCAGTACTTC
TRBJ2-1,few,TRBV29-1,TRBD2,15,CSVDWGTSEYNEQFF,TGCAGCGTTGATTGGGGGACTAGCGAATACAATGAGCAGTTCTTC
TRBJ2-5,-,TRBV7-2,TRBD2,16,CASSLLAGGPMETQYF,TGTGCCAGCAGCTTACTAGCGGGAGGGCCAATGGAGACCCAGTACTTC
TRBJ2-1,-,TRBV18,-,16,CASSPLQGSSYNEQFF,TGTGCCAGCTCACCGCTTCAGGGGAGCTCCTACAATGAGCAGTTCTTC
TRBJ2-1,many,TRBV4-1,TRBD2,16,CASSHGTSGPYNEQFF,TGCGCCAGCAGCCATGGGACTAGCGGCCCCTACAATGAGCAGTTCTTC
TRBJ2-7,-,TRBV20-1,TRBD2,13,CSASGTSTGEQYF,TGCAGTGCTTCCGGGACTAGCACGGGGGAGCAGTACTTC
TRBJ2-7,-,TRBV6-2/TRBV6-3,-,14,CASSYSMQSGEQYF,TGTGCCAGCAGTTACTCGATGCAGTCTGGGGAGCAGTACTTC
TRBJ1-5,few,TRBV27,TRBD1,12,CASRQGGQPQHF,TGTGCCAGCAGGCAGGGGGGTCAGCCCCAGCATTTT